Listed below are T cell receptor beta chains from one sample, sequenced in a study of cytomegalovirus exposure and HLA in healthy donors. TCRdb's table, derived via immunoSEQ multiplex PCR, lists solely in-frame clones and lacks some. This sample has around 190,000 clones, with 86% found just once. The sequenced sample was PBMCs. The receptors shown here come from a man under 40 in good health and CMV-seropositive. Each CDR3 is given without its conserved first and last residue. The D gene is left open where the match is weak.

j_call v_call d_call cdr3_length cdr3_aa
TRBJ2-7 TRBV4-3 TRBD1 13 ASSQERQGNHEQY
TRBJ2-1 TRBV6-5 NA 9 ASSFLNEQF
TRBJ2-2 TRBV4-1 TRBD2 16 ASSRGLAGNANTGELF
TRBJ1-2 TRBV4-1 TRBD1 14 ASSLPRQGSNYGYT
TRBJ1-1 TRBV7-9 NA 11 ASSSPGRTEAF
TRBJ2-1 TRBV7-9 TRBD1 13 ASSLRGQAPNEQF
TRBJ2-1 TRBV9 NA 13 ASSVGGSVPVGQF
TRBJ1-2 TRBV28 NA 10 ASWSGNYGYT
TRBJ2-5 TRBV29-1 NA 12 SARDRRIQETQY
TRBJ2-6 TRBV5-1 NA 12 ASSLATGANVLT
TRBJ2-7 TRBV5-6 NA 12 ASSLIQLSYEQY
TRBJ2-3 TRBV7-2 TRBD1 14 ASSPNAGGRTDTQY
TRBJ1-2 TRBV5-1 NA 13 ASSLNSWRANGYT
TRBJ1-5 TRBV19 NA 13 ASSRAGETNQPQH
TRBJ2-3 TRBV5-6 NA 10 ASSLAVDTQY
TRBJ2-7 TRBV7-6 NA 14 ASSQTTTHWAYEQY
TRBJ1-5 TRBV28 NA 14 AISGQVLVKNQPQH
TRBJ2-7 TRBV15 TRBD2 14 ATAGLAGKSSYEQY
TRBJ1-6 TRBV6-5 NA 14 ASSYYKSSYNSPLH
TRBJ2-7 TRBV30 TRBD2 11 AWRPTSGYEQY
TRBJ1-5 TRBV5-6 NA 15 ASSLMRQGVSSQPQH
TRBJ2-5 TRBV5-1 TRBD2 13 ASSLATSDQETQY
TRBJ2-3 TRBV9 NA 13 ASSVRGVSTDTQY
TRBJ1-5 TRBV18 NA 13 ASSPGGGQAQPQH
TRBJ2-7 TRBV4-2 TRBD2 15 ASSQEWRAGGLYEQY
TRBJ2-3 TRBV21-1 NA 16 ASSKEPSPHGGTDTQY
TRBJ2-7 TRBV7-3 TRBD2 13 ASSVRGGGFYEQY
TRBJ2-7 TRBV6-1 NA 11 ASSDRQPYEQY
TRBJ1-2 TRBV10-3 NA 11 AISEGGDYGYT
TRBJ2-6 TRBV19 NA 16 ASSIGQRAISGANVLT
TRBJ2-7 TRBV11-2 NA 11 ASSPGLGYEQY
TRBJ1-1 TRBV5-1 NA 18 ASSSRYNSRARDLGTEAF
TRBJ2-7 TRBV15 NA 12 ATSRDPGANEQY
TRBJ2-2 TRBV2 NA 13 ASSEEGMDTGELF
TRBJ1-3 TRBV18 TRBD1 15 ASSRGQGTGSGNTIY
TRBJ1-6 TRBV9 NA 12 ASSEGRVNSPLH
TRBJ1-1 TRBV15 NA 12 ATSRDRLTPEAF
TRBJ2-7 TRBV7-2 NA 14 ASSLARSGTAYEQY
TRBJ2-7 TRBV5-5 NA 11 ASSLQGPDEQY
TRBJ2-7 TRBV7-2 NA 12 ASSLQGSSYEQY
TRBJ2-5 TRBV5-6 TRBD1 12 ASSAHRGRGTQY